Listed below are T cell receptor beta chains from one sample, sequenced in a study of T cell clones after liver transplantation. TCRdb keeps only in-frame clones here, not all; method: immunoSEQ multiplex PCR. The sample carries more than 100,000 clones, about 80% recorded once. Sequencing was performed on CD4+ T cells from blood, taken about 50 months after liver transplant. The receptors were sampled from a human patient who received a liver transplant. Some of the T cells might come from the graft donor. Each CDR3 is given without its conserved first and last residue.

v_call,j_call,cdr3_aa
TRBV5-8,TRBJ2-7,ASSLEAQGREQY
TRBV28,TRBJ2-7,ASSLEGRLSYEQY
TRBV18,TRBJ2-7,ASSPPSGGLSYEQY
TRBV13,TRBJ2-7,ASSLTGRYEQY
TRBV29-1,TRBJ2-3,SVDAGLGADTQY
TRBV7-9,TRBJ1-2,ASSLVGGNYGYT
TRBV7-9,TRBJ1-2,ASSFGRLYGYT
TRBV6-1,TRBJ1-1,ASRGTVNTEAF
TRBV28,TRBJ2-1,ASSFLAGSSYNEQF
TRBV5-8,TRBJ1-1,ASGFEKNTEAF
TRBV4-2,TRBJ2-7,ASSQARGLSYEQY
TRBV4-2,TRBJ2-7,ASSQEGGYEQY
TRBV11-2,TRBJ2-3,ASRLLAGVRWDTQY
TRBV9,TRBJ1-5,ASSPGQISNQPQH
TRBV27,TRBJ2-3,ASSLREGLTDTQY
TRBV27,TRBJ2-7,ASSLYPPSGGLASYEQY
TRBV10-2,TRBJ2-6,ASSSRRSGANVLT
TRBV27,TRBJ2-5,ASRTGGLEETQY
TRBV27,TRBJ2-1,ASSFHEGARI
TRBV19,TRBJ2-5,ASSSGTGRGGETQY
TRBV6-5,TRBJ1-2,ASRPGQGRIGYT
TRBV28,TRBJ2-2,ASNSPGTSSTGELF
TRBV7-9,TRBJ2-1,ASSDTDTYNEQF
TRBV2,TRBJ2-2,ASIRTGNTGELF
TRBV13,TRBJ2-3,ASSTGGDSTDTQY
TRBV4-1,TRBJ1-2,ASSQDNRHGYT
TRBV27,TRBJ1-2,ASSPQDRAQGYT
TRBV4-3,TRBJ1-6,ASSQDLYNNSPLH
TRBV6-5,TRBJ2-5,ASSLPTSGRETQY
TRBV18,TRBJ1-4,ASSPLGEKLF
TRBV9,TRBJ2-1,ASSVEGHPDNEQF
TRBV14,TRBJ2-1,ASSHRRPSGTYNEQF
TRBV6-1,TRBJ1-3,ASSEGGRGRA
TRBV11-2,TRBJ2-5,ASRGRSLETQY
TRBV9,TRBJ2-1,ASSLLSEQF
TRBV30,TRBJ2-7,AYNGAAPYEQY
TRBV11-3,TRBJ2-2,ASSLRRGENTGELF
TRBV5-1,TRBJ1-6,ASSLVDSPSPLH
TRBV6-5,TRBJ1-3,ASSYADRVGNTIY
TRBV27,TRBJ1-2,ASSEGRDLYGYT
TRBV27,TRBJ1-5,ASSSGGQPQH
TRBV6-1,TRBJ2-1,ASNPTGVNEQF
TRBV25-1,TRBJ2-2,ACRTANTGELF
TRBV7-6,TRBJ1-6,ASSLGGQGYSPLH
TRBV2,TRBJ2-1,ASSVLVEQF
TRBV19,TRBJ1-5,ASWDGTARSQH
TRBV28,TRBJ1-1,ASTPRVGTEAF
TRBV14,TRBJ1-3,ASRPLDRAVGNTIY
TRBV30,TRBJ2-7,AWSSWYEQY
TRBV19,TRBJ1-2,ASSGPGLTDYGYT
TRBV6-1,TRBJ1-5,ASSVPGQNQPQH
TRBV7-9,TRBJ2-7,ASLPDRAYEQY
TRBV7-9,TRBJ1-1,ASSPSAGPNTEAF